This TCR beta chain was sequenced during a study of blood T cell repertoires in COVID-19. Study-level information: PBMCs, B-cell-depleted T cells, or T cells provided the cDNA or gDNA that made up the material.

In the authors' workflow: Reference gene primers were amplified, and this amplification served to estimate nucleated cell counts. This table comes from immunoSEQ multiplex PCR, and its TCRdb copy is limited to in-frame clones, with some not included. V, J and clone size derive from that table, while D and trimming were established from the DNA sequence. The sample consists of around 180,000 clones, 80% to 85% of them appearing once. CDR1 and CDR2 from the germline V gene are SNHLY and FYNNEI. V lost 6 bases, J lost 5 bases, and 5 bases stayed unmatched. The CDR3 length is 14 residues. The chain links TRBV2 to TRBJ2-1; 9 nucleotides agree with TRBD1. The sample taken for sequencing was peripheral blood. The clonotype originates from a woman under 40 with acute or convalescent COVID-19. In DNA form, the CDR3 reads TGTGCCAGCAGGACGGACAGGGGCGACAATGAGCAGTTCTTC. Translation gives CASRTDRGDNEQFF.